The clone carrying this T cell receptor beta chain was seen more than once but under ten times. Its target is not known. The V gene lost 3 bases and the J gene lost 14 bases, with 14 bases spanning the gap. The CDR3 has 12 amino acids. The sample originates from a study of identical twins. Study-level findings and limits: Not following the same donors, the study drew its conclusions from cross-sectional statistical analysis. Weaker excess twin sharing was seen among beta out-of-frame sequences. Insertion counts were lower in abundant cord blood beta clonotypes, a trend that memory repertoires did not show.

MiXCR was run by TCRdb on the 5' RACE reads, yielding one entry per CDR3 protein. Of roughly 720,000 distinct CDR3 sequences listed, roughly 18% are singletons. This same sample was also part of a study on T cells expressing NK-cell markers. That work contributes: Investigators obtained TCR beta repertoires from sorted CD3+CD56+NKG2C+, CD3+CD56+NKG2C- and CD3+CD56-NKG2C+ T cells.

Sequencing was performed on PBMCs. The receptor was isolated from a woman under 30 in good health. V is TRBV12-3 or TRBV12-4 and J is TRBJ2-1, with D unresolved. CDR3 coding DNA: TGTGCCAGCAGTTTGGGCCCCCTGATAGAGTTCTTC. Its translation is CASSLGPLIEFF.